These T cell receptor beta chains were read from a single sample in a study of blood T cell repertoires in COVID-19. The data were produced by immunoSEQ multiplex PCR, yet TCRdb's version contains in-frame clones alone and is incomplete. Of 300,000 or so clones listed, roughly 90% are singletons. Sequences were obtained from PBMCs or T cells enriched from blood (not recorded which). Receptor source: a woman between 50 and 59 years old who had been exposed to COVID-19. CDR3s include the opening cysteine and the closing phenylalanine or tryptophan. A D gene is named only where the DNA matches it firmly. Part of the rows lack a size; the others show once, few, many or a class for expanded clones.

>TRBJ2-2|NA|TRBV2|NA
CASSQNTGELFF
TGTGCCAGCAGTCAGAACACCGGGGAGCTGTTTTTT
>TRBJ1-3|NA|TRBV28|NA
CASSLAGESSGNTIYF
TGTGCCAGCAGCCTTGCGGGGGAGAGCTCTGGAAACACCATATATTTT
>TRBJ1-4|NA|TRBV7-9|NA
CASSLVGSSNEKLFF
TGTGCCAGCAGCTTAGTGGGGAGCTCTAATGAAAAACTGTTTTTT
>TRBJ1-5|NA|TRBV30|NA
CAWSGPGSNQPQHF
TGTGCCTGGAGTGGCCCGGGAAGCAATCAGCCCCAGCATTTT
>TRBJ1-6|NA|TRBV7-9|once
CASSSSGASNSPLHF
TGTGCCAGCAGCTCGTCAGGGGCTTCTAATTCACCCCTCCACTTT
>TRBJ2-3|NA|TRBV7-6|NA
CASTRGQGGRTDTQYF
TGTGCCAGCACCCGAGGCCAGGGCGGCCGCACAGATACGCAGTATTTT
>TRBJ1-1|NA|TRBV2|NA
CASSSETGAEAFF
TGTGCCAGCAGTAGCGAGACCGGGGCTGAAGCTTTCTTT
>TRBJ2-1|TRBD2|TRBV7-6|NA
CASSLAGGRDEQFF
TGTGCCAGCAGCTTAGCGGGGGGGAGGGATGAGCAGTTCTTC
>TRBJ2-3|NA|TRBV5-1|NA
CASSLAGTQGTDTQYF
TGCGCCAGCAGCTTGGCCGGGACACAGGGTACAGATACGCAGTATTTT
>TRBJ2-5|TRBD2|TRBV5-4|NA
CASSLSGGGAMETQYF
TGTGCCAGCAGCTTATCTGGCGGGGGGGCGATGGAGACCCAGTACTTC
>TRBJ1-1|TRBD1|TRBV5-6|NA
CASSSVDRGNTEAFF
TGTGCCAGCAGCTCAGTGGACAGGGGTAACACTGAAGCTTTCTTT
>TRBJ1-6|TRBD1|TRBV2|NA
CASTGTGASSPLHF
TGTGCCAGCACCGGGACAGGAGCAAGCTCACCCCTCCACTTT
>TRBJ2-3|TRBD2|TRBV5-1|NA
CASSLRRGGTQDTQYF
TGCGCCAGCAGCTTGCGGCGGGGGGGCACTCAGGATACGCAGTATTTT
>TRBJ2-2|NA|TRBV7-6|NA
CASSSRGGTNTGELFF
TGTGCCAGCAGCTCCCGAGGAGGAACCAACACCGGGGAGCTGTTTTTT
>TRBJ2-3|NA|TRBV5-1|NA
CASSSGSTDTQYF
TGCGCCAGCAGCTCCGGTTCCACAGATACGCAGTATTTT
>TRBJ2-2|NA|TRBV6-5|NA
CASTTVATGELFF
TGTGCCAGCACCACGGTTGCGACCGGGGAGCTGTTTTTT
>TRBJ2-5|NA|TRBV5-1|NA
CASSPLGGVETQYF
TGCGCCAGCAGCCCACTGGGCGGGGTGGAGACCCAGTACTTC
>TRBJ1-2|TRBD1|TRBV4-1|NA
CASSQGPGQGGSQGYTF
TGCGCCAGCAGCCAAGGTCCGGGACAGGGAGGGTCTCAAGGCTACACCTTC
>TRBJ1-1|NA|TRBV5-6|NA
CASSFTGKRGDTEAFF
TGTGCCAGCAGCTTTACAGGGAAACGAGGGGACACTGAAGCTTTCTTT
>TRBJ2-3|NA|TRBV3-1/TRBV3-2|NA
CASSLLGGSTDTQYF
TGTGCCAGCAGCCTTCTTGGGGGGAGCACAGATACGCAGTATTTT
>TRBJ1-2|TRBD1|TRBV5-8|NA
CASSLQDRDYGYTF
TGTGCCAGCAGCTTGCAAGACAGGGACTATGGCTACACCTTC
>TRBJ1-5|NA|TRBV6-1|NA
CASSEPSGALNQPQHF
TGTGCCAGCAGTGAGCCCTCAGGTGCACTCAATCAGCCCCAGCATTTT
>TRBJ1-2|NA|TRBV5-1|once
CASSSNGQSGTLYGYTF
TGCGCCAGCAGCTCCAACGGACAGTCTGGAACCCTATATGGCTACACCTTC
>TRBJ1-2|NA|TRBV6-1|few
CASSEAERGFHYGYTF
TGTGCCAGCAGTGAAGCGGAGCGGGGGTTTCACTATGGCTACACCTTC
>TRBJ1-5|NA|TRBV6-5|once
CASRRFGNQPQHF
TGTGCCAGCAGGCGTTTTGGCAATCAGCCCCAGCATTTT
>TRBJ1-1|TRBD1|TRBV2|once
CASRTGPQNTEAFF
TGTGCCTCCCGGACAGGGCCACAGAACACTGAAGCTTTCTTT
>TRBJ2-3|NA|TRBV28|NA
CASSSRLGDTDTQYF
TGTGCCAGCAGTTCAAGACTAGGGGACACAGATACGCAGTATTTT
>TRBJ1-4|NA|TRBV11-2|NA
CASSLQGTNEKLFF
TGTGCCAGCAGCCTACAGGGAACTAATGAAAAACTGTTTTTT
>TRBJ1-1|TRBD1|TRBV14|NA
CASSQLDRDNTEAFF
TGTGCCAGCAGCCAACTTGACAGGGACAACACTGAAGCTTTCTTT